One and the same sample provided the 4 T cell receptor beta chains below, sequenced in a study of blood T cell repertoires in COVID-19. Method: immunoSEQ multiplex PCR; TCRdb's copy keeps in-frame clones and lacks some. The sample shows about 230,000 clones, roughly 83% of them seen only once. Sequenced material: peripheral blood. All receptors derive from a woman aged 70-85 years with active or convalescent COVID-19.

The V gene is TRBV6-6, the J gene TRBJ1-5; perhaps TRBD1 as D (5 bases). The CDR3 consists of 15 residues. V lost 6 bases and J 4 bases, leaving 16 bases between the germline ends. Germline assignment: CDR1 MNHNY and CDR2 SVGAGI (reference sequence). Here the CDR3 DNA reads TGTGCCAGCAGGCAGAGGGGAGGGAGGAATCAGCCCCAGCATTTT. Translating gives CASRQRGGRNQPQHF.

This chain uses TRBV30 with TRBJ2-3; 8 bases match TRBD2. Germline CDR1 reads GTSNPN; CDR2 reads SVGIG (reference sequence). The CDR3 runs 14 residues. J was trimmed by 4 bases and V by 0 bases; bases with no gene match: 3. The CDR3: CAWSVGGAADTQYF. The CDR3 coding sequence is TGTGCCTGGAGTGTCGGGGGGGCGGCAGATACGCAGTATTTT.

The V and J genes are TRBV7-8 and TRBJ2-3; a weak D match, TRBD2 (6 bases). Trimming removed 3 bases from V and 6 bases from J, with 19 bases in between. CDR3 size: 16 residues. Germline V lookup: CDR1 SGHVS, CDR2 FQNEAQ. In DNA form, the CDR3 reads TGTGCCAGCAGCTTGGCAAACGGGGGTGGAGGTGATACGCAGTATTTT. Residues: CASSLANGGGGDTQYF.

This chain links TRBV7-8 with TRBJ2-2; the match to TRBD2 covers 13 bases. The CDR3 covers 20 residues. J was trimmed by 0 bases and V by 5 bases; bases with no gene match: 12. The germline V gene encodes CDR1 SGHVS and CDR2 FQNEAQ. The CDR3 DNA reads TGTGCCAGCAGCCGAGCCTGGACTAGCGGGAGTCGCGCGAACACCGGGGAGCTGTTTTTT. Amino acid sequence: CASSRAWTSGSRANTGELFF.